The entry that follows covers one T cell receptor (beta chain) sequence. Its antigen remains unidentified. Germline CDR1 is SGHTA and CDR2 is FQGNSA. The CDR3 sequence is 13 residues long. Trimming cost V 5 bases and J 3 bases, with 11 bases left between them. The sample belongs to a study of cytomegalovirus exposure and HLA in healthy donors. The PCR made use of 60 Vbeta and 13 Jbeta primers. The repertoire was sequenced with immunoSEQ multiplex PCR; TCRdb's copy has only in-frame clones and lacks some. The sample lists under 200,000 clones; 82% were seen once. Whole-study findings and limits: In vitro experiments confirmed that three CMV-associated chains were specific for CMV antigens.

The clonotype comes from a man aged 50 to 59 in good health and CMV-seropositive. The chain joins TRBV7-2 to TRBJ2-7; tentative D call: TRBD1 (5 bases). Input material: PBMCs. CDR3 residues: CASSTNQGYEQYF. DNA for the CDR3: TGTGCCAGCAGCACCAACCAGGGCTACGAGCAGTACTTC.